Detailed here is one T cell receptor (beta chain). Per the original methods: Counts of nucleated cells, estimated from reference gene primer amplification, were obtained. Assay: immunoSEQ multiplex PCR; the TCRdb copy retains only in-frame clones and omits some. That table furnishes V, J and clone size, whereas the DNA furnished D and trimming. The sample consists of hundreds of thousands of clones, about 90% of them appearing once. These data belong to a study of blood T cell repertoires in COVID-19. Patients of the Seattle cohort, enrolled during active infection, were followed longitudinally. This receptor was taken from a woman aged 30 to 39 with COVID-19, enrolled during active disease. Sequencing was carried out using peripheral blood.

The CDR3 DNA sequence: TGTGCCAGCAGCCGGACAGCGAACACTGAAGCTTTCTTT. Translating it yields CASSRTANTEAFF. The V call is TRBV5-6, the J call TRBJ1-1; TRBD1 might be the D (6 bases). CDR1 is SGHDT, CDR2 YYEEEE, per germline. CDR3 size: 13 residues. Trimming pared 4 bases from V and 1 base from J, leaving 8 bases between.